A single TCR beta chain is shown here with its context. The data stem from a study of blood T cell repertoires in COVID-19. At the level of the study: PBMCs, B-cell-depleted T cells, or T cells were the source of the cDNA or gDNA that made up the material.

The table came from immunoSEQ multiplex PCR; TCRdb's copy has only in-frame clones and leaves some out. Among some 260,000 clones, roughly 87% were seen once, and the ten largest hold about 0.64%. The V end lost 4 bases, the J end lost 1 base, and 15 bases lay between the germline ends. CDR3 length: 15 amino acids. CDR1 and CDR2 from the germline V gene are SGHRS and YFSETQ. Sequencing was carried out using peripheral blood. The chain couples TRBV5-1 to TRBJ2-7, with D possibly being TRBD1 (5 bases). The sequence came from a human donor in a cohort sampled during active COVID-19. The CDR3 is CASSQATDRSYEQYF. In DNA, the CDR3 is TGCGCCAGCAGCCAGGCAACCGACAGATCCTACGAGCAGTACTTC.